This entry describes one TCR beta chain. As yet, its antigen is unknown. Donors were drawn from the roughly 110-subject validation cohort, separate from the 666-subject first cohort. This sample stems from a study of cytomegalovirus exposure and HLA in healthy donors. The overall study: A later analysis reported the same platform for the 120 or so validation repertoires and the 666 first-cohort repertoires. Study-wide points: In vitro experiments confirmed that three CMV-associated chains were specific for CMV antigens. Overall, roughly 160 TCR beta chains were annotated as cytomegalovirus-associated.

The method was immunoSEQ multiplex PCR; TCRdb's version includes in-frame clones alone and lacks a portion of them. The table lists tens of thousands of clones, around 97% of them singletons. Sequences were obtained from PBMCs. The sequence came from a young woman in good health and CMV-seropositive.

The CDR3 protein is CASNRPGQGIGEQFF. The CDR3 DNA sequence: TGTGCCAGCAACCGTCCGGGACAGGGTATCGGTGAGCAGTTCTTC. The chain joins TRBV21-1 to TRBJ2-1; the D segment call TRBD1 is taken from the table without a DNA check. TRBV21-1 is given as a pseudogene. This CDR3 region has 15 residues.